This TCR beta chain was observed in a study of cytomegalovirus exposure and HLA in healthy donors. TCRdb keeps only in-frame clones here, not all; method: immunoSEQ multiplex PCR. The sample shows fewer than 100,000 clones, around 90% of them seen only once. CDR1 and CDR2 (germline): SGHVS, FNYEAQ. The V and J ends lost 1 base and 15 bases respectively, with 16 bases between them. This CDR3 region has 13 residues. This receptor was obtained from a man between 25 and 39 years old in good health and CMV-seronegative. Sequences were obtained from PBMCs. The V gene is TRBV7-6, the J gene TRBJ2-1; D is possibly TRBD2 (5 bases). The CDR3: CASSLEERTPGFF. The DNA for the CDR3 is TGTGCCAGCAGCTTAGAAGAGCGGACCCCTGGGTTCTTC.